This TCR beta chain was identified in a study of T cells after posttransplantation cyclophosphamide. Points from the study as a whole: Blood and skin or GI T cell repertoires showed limited TRB overlap. TRB clonality was highly associated with recipient CMV seropositivity and reactivation. Later post-transplant blood repertoires were often dominated by donor CD8+ memory clones.

Controls had myeloablative marrow grafts with methotrexate and calcineurin inhibitor, sampled at 1 year. This clone was recorded once. The antigen is unknown. Measured with immunoSEQ multiplex PCR; TCRdb has only the in-frame clones, and not every one. The sample comprises roughly 20,000 clones, 80% to 90% of which are singletons, and approximately 2% rests with the top ten. This specimen consisted of PBMCs, obtained approximately 360 days after allogeneic stem cell transplant with calcineurin inhibitor and methotrexate. This sequence was found in a female patient younger than 45 who received an allogeneic stem cell transplant from an unrelated donor, was CMV-positive, and had acute and chronic GVHD. Some T cells may be the graft donor's.

This chain's CDR3 is CASSQAAVGGIQYF. The CDR3 DNA follows: TGTGCCAGCAGCCAGGCGGCAGTCGGAGGCATTCAGTACTTC. J is TRBJ2-4 and V is TRBV7-3, with a weak D call TRBD2 (5 bases). Per the germline V gene, CDR1 is SGHTA and CDR2 is FQGTGA. CDR3 size: 14 residues. Between the trimmed V and J ends, which lost 5 bases and 9 bases, there was a span of 17 bases.